This T cell receptor (beta chain) was recorded in a study of T cell responses to AZD1222 COVID-19 vaccine. General study findings and limits: In all cases, repertoires were sampled only after the peak T cell response.

A word on this clone: Its target is unknown.

Here immunoSEQ multiplex PCR was the method, and the copy in TCRdb shows in-frame clones only, minus some. The table has fewer than 200,000 clones, around 88% seen once; the top ten hold 11%. Germline values: CDR1 MGHRA, CDR2 YSYEKL. V shed 5 bases and J shed 0 bases, with 19 bases lying between them. This CDR3 contains 17 residues. Sequenced material: peripheral blood, taken 28 days after the second AZD1222 dose. The sequence came from an adult who received the AZD1222 COVID-19 vaccine. The chain joins TRBV4-1 to TRBJ1-2; a weak D match, TRBD1 (5 bases). The CDR3 is CASSDDTGRQANYGYTF. The CDR3 DNA sequence: TGCGCCAGCAGCGATGACACGGGACGACAAGCTAACTATGGCTACACCTTC.